One TCR beta chain is described in this entry. The antigen is undetermined. CDR1 and CDR2 (germline): SEHNR, FQNEAQ (reference sequence). The CDR3 consists of 15 residues. V was trimmed by 5 bases and J by 6 bases, leaving 17 bases between them. The time point was: blood at routine non-recurrence follow-up after resection. From tumor, nontumor lung or frozen PBMC, whole RNA was taken unsorted for sequencing. The data belong to a study of spatial heterogeneity in lung cancer. Overall study findings and caveats: Ubiquitous expanded tumor TCRs showed up in blood more at resection than follow-up.

Via MiXCR, TCRdb re-called the 5' RACE reads, giving one row per CDR3 protein. This table has 45,000 to 55,000 distinct CDR3 sequences, 10% to 15% appearing once. This receptor was identified in a male donor with early-stage non-small cell lung cancer. The source was PBMCs, collected at follow-up. The chain has TRBV7-9 and TRBJ2-1, with D possibly TRBD2 on 6 matching bases. The CDR3 reads CASSLSLAETNEQFF. The CDR3 DNA is TGTGCCAGCAGCCTATCCTTAGCGGAGACCAATGAGCAGTTCTTC.